One sample yielded the 15 T cell receptor beta chains listed below, sequenced in a study of tumor-infiltrating lymphocytes in primary liver carcinoma. TCR beta cDNA came from 400 to 500 ng total RNA, primed with a constant-region primer. Library construction for TCR beta comprised three nested multiplex PCR rounds performed with slightly modified ARM-PCR. TRBV1-TRBV30 forward and Cbeta reverse primers drove the first two roughly 10-cycle rounds. TCRdb re-analysed the multiplex PCR reads in MiXCR, keeping a single row per CDR3 protein. The sample has about 70,000 distinct CDR3 sequences, approximately 70% seen once. Co-extracting RNA and DNA was done with 20-30 mg of unsorted bulk tissue as input. The sequenced material came from liver tumor tissue from sampling region 4. The sample's subset: tumor region T4, right-lateral pole. The receptors were gathered from a man aged 40-49 years with primary liver carcinoma and hepatitis B virus infection.

This clonotype was counted once. Germline and junction disagree at one end, which may indicate a read error. V gene TRBV2 combines with J gene TRBJ2-7; the match to TRBD1 covers 8 bases. The CDR3 totals 14 residues. Germline V lookup: CDR1 SNHLY, CDR2 FYNNEI. In DNA, the CDR3 is TGTGCCAGCAGATGGACAGGGAACTCCTATGAGCAGTACTTC. It yields the protein CASRWTGNSYEQYF.

This clonotype was observed at least ten times. The rearrangement links TRBV12-3 or TRBV12-4 to TRBJ1-1; D call uncertain. The CDR3 spans 12 residues. The germline V and J ends were trimmed by 5 bases and 1 base, with 5 bases remaining between them. CDR3 in amino acids: CASSRRNTEAFF. As DNA, the CDR3 is TGTGCCAGCAGTCGCAGGAACACTGAAGCTTTCTTT.

A word on this clonotype: The junction does not match germline at one end; this may be a read error. The J gene is TRBJ2-2, the V gene TRBV14; 8 bases agree with TRBD1. Germline V gives CDR1 SGHDN, CDR2 FVKESK. CDR3 length equals 13 residues. The CDR3, as DNA: TGTGCCAGTGCGACGACAGGGGCCGGGGAGCTGTTGTTT. This sequence encodes CASATTGAGELLF.

This clonotype came up a few times. This chain connects TRBV20-1 to TRBJ2-7, with 9 bases that match TRBD2. CDR1 DFQATT and CDR2 SNEGSKA come from the germline V gene (reference sequence). This CDR3 is built from 13 residues. The CDR3 loop reads CRPMSGGTGEQYF. DNA of the CDR3: TGCAGGCCTATGAGCGGGGGGACCGGGGAGCAGTACTTC.

This rearrangement joins TRBV4-2 to TRBJ2-7; D uncertain. Germline CDR1 and CDR2: LGHNA and YNFKEQ. The CDR3 is made up of 14 amino acids. The V end lost 4 bases, the J end lost 2 bases, and 12 bases lay between the germline ends. The CDR3 region is CASSRGDGTYEQYF. The CDR3 nucleotides read TGTGCCAGCAGCCGAGGCGATGGAACCTACGAGCAGTACTTC.

Details on this clonotype: An end of the junction differs from the germline gene, which may be a read error. The CDR3 DNA reads as TGTGTCAGCAGCCTGGTAGATACGCAGTATTTT. This translates into CVSSLVDTQYF. This chain links TRBV6-5 with TRBJ2-3; D ambiguous. The CDR3 covers 11 residues. The germline V gene has CDR1 MNHEY and CDR2 SVGAGI.

Note on this clonotype: A much larger clone differs by one base, so this may be a read error. The V gene is TRBV12-3 or TRBV12-4, the J gene TRBJ1-2; possibly TRBD1 for D (5 bases). The CDR3 totals 12 residues. The CDR3 bases are TGTGCCAGCAGGGGGACCGGGGACCCGGAGGTTTTC. Translating gives CASRGTGDPEVF.

As for this clonotype: With a much larger clone just one base away, this may be a read error. The gene calls are TRBV30 and TRBJ1-1; TRBD1 aligns across 10 bases. The CDR3 spans 15 residues. Germline CDR1 reads GTSNPN; CDR2 reads SVGIG (reference sequence). The chain's CDR3 is CVWIRQGARGTEAFF. The CDR3 DNA reads as TGTGTCTGGATACGACAGGGGGCGCGGGGAACTGAAGCTTTCTTT.

Concerning this clonotype: This may arise from a read error, as a much more abundant clone is one base away. This chain connects TRBV5-1 to TRBJ2-1; no definite D call. CDR3 length equals 11 residues. Per germline, CDR1 SGHRS and CDR2 YFSETQ. With 0 bases removed from V and 7 bases from J, the gap between germline ends came to 2 bases. The chain's CDR3 is CASSLENEQFF. The CDR3 nucleotides are TGCGCCAGCAGCTTGGAAAATGAGCAGTTCTTC.

Comment on this clonotype: At one end the junction does not follow the germline gene, possibly because of a read error. The chain combines TRBV6-5 with TRBJ2-1, with 9 bases aligning to TRBD2. CDR3 length: 17 residues. Looked up from germline, CDR1 is MNHEY and CDR2 is SVGAGI. The CDR3 is CASSYSSSGTSYYEEFF. The CDR3 DNA follows: TGTGCCAGCAGTTACTCATCTAGCGGGACCTCCTACTATGAGGAGTTCTTC.

On this clonotype itself: At one end the junction does not follow the germline gene, possibly because of a read error. The V call is TRBV6-1, the J call TRBJ2-5; D is unclear. The V gene's germline CDR1 is MNHNS and CDR2 SASEGT. This CDR3 is built from 14 residues. CDR3: CATSEGADLETQYF. For the CDR3, the DNA is TGTGCCACCAGTGAAGGCGCAGATCTGGAGACCCAGTACTTC.

By sample fraction, this clonotype is medium-sized. V is TRBV6-5 and J is TRBJ1-4, with 7 bases aligning to TRBD1. The CDR3 runs 14 residues. Germline assignment: CDR1 MNHEY and CDR2 SVGAGI. V shed 4 bases, J shed 4 bases, and the junction held 3 bases outside the gene matches. CDR3 region: CASSSGTDNEKLFF. Here the CDR3 DNA reads TGTGCCAGCAGTTCCGGGACAGATAATGAAAAACTGTTTTTT.

Of note for this clonotype: At one boundary the junction diverges from the germline segment, which might be a read error. V and J are TRBV5-4 and TRBJ1-2; a possible D gene is TRBD1 (5 bases). This CDR3 has 16 residues. Per germline, CDR1 SGHNT and CDR2 YYREEE (reference sequence). CDR3 region: CASSPGGGALNYGYIF. CDR3 DNA sequence: TGTGCCAGCAGCCCCGGGGGGGGAGCTTTAAACTATGGCTACATATTC. The full variable domain, rest sourced from reference TRBV5-4 and TRBJ1-2, is ETGVTQSPTHLIKTRGQQVTLRCSSQSGHNTVSWYQQALGQGPQFIFQYYREEENGRGNFPPRFSGLQFPNYSSELNVNALELDDSALYLCASSPGGGALNYGYIFGSGTRLTVV.

Regarding this clonotype: At one boundary the junction diverges from the germline segment, which might be a read error. The chain has TRBV11-2 and TRBJ1-1; a weak D match, TRBD1 (5 bases). This CDR3 has 14 amino acids. Germline V gene sequence: CDR1 SGHAT, CDR2 FQNNGV. The CDR3 DNA is TGTGCCAGCAATCCCTGGAATGAGGGGACTGAGGCTTTCTTT. Protein: CASNPWNEGTEAFF.

This clonotype was seen repeatedly, ten times or more. The chain carries TRBV5-6 and TRBJ2-1; D gene unclear. CDR1 and CDR2 from the germline V gene are SGHDT and YYEEEE. The ends were cut back, 0 bases at V and 0 bases at J, with 7 bases in the middle. The CDR3 length is 15 residues. The CDR3 sequence: CASSLGEYSYNEQFF. The CDR3 nucleotides read TGTGCCAGCAGCTTGGGGGAATACTCCTACAATGAGCAGTTCTTC.